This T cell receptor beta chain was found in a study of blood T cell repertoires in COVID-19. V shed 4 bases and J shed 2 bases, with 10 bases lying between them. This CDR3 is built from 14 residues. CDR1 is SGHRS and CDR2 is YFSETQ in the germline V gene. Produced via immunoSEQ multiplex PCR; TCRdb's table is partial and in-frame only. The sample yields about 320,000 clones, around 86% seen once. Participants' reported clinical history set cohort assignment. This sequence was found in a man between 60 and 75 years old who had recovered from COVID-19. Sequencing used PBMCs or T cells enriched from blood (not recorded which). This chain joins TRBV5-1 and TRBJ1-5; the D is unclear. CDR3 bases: TGCGCCAGCAGCCCGGGTAGCGGCAATCAGCCCCAGCATTTT. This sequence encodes CASSPGSGNQPQHF.